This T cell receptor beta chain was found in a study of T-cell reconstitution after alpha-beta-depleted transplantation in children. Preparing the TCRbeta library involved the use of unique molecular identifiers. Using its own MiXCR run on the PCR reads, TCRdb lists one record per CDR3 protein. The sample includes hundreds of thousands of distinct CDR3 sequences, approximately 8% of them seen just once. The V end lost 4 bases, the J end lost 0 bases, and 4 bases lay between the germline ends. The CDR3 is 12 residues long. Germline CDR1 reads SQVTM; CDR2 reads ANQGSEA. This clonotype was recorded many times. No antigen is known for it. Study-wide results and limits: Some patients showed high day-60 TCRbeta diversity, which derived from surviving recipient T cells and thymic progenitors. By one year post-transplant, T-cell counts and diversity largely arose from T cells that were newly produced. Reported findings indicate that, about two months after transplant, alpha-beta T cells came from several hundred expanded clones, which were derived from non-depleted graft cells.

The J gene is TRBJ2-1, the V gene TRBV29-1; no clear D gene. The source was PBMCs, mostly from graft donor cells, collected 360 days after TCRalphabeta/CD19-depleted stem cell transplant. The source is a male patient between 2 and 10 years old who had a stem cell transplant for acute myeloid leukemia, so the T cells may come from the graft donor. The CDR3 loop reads CSVASSYNEQFF. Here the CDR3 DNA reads TGCAGCGTTGCCAGCTCCTACAATGAGCAGTTCTTC.